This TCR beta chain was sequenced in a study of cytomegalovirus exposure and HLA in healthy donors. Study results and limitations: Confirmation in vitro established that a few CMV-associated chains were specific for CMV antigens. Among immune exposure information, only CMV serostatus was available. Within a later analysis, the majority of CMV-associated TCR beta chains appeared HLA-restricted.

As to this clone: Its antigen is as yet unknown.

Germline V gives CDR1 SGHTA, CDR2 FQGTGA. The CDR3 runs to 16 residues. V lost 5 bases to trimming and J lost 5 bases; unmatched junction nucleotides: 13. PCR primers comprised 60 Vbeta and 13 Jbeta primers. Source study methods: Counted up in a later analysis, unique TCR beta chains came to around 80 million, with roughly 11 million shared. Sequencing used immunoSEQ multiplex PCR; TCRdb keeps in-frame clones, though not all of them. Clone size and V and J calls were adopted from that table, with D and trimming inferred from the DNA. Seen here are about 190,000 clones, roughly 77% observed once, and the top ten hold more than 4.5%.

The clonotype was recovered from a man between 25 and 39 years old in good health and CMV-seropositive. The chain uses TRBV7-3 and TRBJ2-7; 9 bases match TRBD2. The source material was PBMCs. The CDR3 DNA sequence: TGTGCCAGCAGCCCTGGACGCGGGAGGGCGGTTGACGAGCAGTACTTC. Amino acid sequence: CASSPGRGRAVDEQYF.